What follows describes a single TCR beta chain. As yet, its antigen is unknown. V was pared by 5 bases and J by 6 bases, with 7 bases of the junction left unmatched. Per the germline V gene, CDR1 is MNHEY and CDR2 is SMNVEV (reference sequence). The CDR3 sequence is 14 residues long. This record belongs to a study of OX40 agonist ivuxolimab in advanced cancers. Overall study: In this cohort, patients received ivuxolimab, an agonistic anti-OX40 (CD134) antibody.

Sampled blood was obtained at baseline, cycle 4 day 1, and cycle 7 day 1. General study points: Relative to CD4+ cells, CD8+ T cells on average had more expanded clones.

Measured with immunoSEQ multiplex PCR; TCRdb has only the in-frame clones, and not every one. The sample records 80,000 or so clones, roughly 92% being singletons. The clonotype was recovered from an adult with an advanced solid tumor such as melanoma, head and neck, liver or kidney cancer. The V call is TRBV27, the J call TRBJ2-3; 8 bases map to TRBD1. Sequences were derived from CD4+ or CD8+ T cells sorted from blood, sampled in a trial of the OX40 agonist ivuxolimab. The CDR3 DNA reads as TGTGCCAGCAGTACCGACAGGGGTGAGGATACGCAGTATTTT. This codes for CASSTDRGEDTQYF.